One and the same sample provided the 9 T cell receptor beta chains below, sequenced in a study of circulating CD8 cells and anti-PD-1 response in melanoma. TCR libraries were prepared from approximately 15 ng of total RNA with the QIAseq Immune Repertoire TCR panel. In TCRdb, the reads were re-called with MiXCR into one record per CDR3 protein. The table shows about 480 distinct CDR3 sequences, with roughly 8.7% occurring only once. Live CD3+CD8+TCRalphabeta+ cells were sorted into four subsets by PD-1 and/or TIGIT. Sequences were derived from CD8+ T cells from PBMCs, sampled at baseline or after one month of anti-PD-1 therapy (not recorded which). All receptors derive from a human donor with melanoma.

As for this clonotype: A read error is possible here, since a much larger clone lies one base away. The final CDR3 position lacks the conserved phenylalanine or tryptophan, pointing to a likely read error. The V call is TRBV2, the J call TRBJ2-7, with D possibly being TRBD1 or TRBD2 (6 bases each). Germline V lookup: CDR1 SNHLY, CDR2 FYNNEI. The ends were cut back, 3 bases at V and 2 bases at J, with 11 bases in the middle. The CDR3 has 14 amino acids. CDR3 sequence reads: CASSERGATYEQYC. The CDR3 coding sequence is TGTGCCAGCAGTGAGAGGGGGGCTACCTACGAGCAGTACTGC.

In this sample, this clonotype is large. This chain links TRBV7-9 with TRBJ2-1; TRBD1 might be the D (6 bases). From germline, CDR1 is SEHNR and CDR2 FQNEAQ (reference sequence). This CDR3 comprises 15 residues. V lost 5 bases to trimming and J lost 1 base, with 12 bases between them. This CDR3 reads CASSHREGSYNEQFF. CDR3 DNA: TGTGCCAGCAGCCACAGGGAAGGGTCCTACAATGAGCAGTTCTTC. Together with reference TRBV7-9 and TRBJ2-1, the CDR3 gives the full variable domain: DTGVSQNPRHKITKRGQNVTFRCDPISEHNRLYWYRQTLGQGPEFLTYFQNEAQLEKSRLLSDRFSAERPKGSFSTLEIQRTEQGDSAMYLCASSHREGSYNEQFFGPGTRLTVL.

This clonotype is classed as large. The genes are TRBV27 and TRBJ1-1; a possible D gene is TRBD1 (5 bases). This CDR3 has 14 residues. Between the trimmed V and J ends, which lost 5 bases and 0 bases, there was a span of 10 bases. CDR1 and CDR2 (germline): MNHEY, SMNVEV (reference sequence). In DNA, the CDR3 is TGTGCCAGCAGTCTCAGGGCCCTGAACACTGAAGCTTTCTTT. This gives the protein CASSLRALNTEAFF.

As regards this clonotype: A junction boundary mismatches the germline segment, possibly from a read error. The chain joins TRBV20-1 to TRBJ1-1; TRBD1 is a possible D gene (6 bases). CDR1 and CDR2 (germline): DFQATT, SNEGSKA (reference sequence). The CDR3 consists of 14 residues. The CDR3 loop is CSARDQSGGTEAFF. Here the CDR3 DNA reads TGCAGTGCTAGAGATCAGAGCGGGGGCACTGAAGCCTTCTTT.

This clonotype is classed as medium-sized (0.01 to 0.1%). The chain couples TRBV4-3 to TRBJ2-7; D possibly corresponds to TRBD2 (6 bases). CDR3 length: 15 residues. V lost 1 base and J lost 0, with 10 bases in between. Germline V gene data show CDR1 as LGHNA and CDR2 as YSLEER. CDR3 residues: CASSQVEGSSYEQYF. As DNA, the CDR3 is TGCGCCAGCAGCCAAGTGGAGGGTAGCTCCTACGAGCAGTACTTC.

By frequency in the sample, this clonotype is large. V usage is TRBV19 and J usage is TRBJ1-1; tentative D call: TRBD1 (6 bases). Germline assignment: CDR1 LNHDA and CDR2 SQIVND (reference sequence). V was pared by 11 bases and J by 3 bases, with 19 bases between. The CDR3 runs to 14 residues. CDR3 sequence (DNA): TGTGCCGTGAGGCGGGGGGCATGGGACACTGAAGCTTTCTTT. Protein sequence: CAVRRGAWDTEAFF.

This clonotype is deemed medium-sized. The rearrangement uses TRBV4-1 and TRBJ2-7; possible D gene TRBD1, 5 bases. Germline CDR1 is MGHRA and CDR2 is YSYEKL. Trimming left V 0 bases short and J 0 bases short, with 12 bases between. This CDR3 has 16 residues. The CDR3 DNA follows: TGCGCCAGCAGCCAAGAGGCCCAGGGCATCTCCTACGAGCAGTACTTC. Translating gives CASSQEAQGISYEQYF.

Concerning this clonotype itself: A much larger clone is a single base away; this may be a read error. The missing conserved phenylalanine or tryptophan at the end of this CDR3 makes a read error likely. The chain carries TRBV28 and TRBJ1-5; D remains unclear. V was pared by 3 bases and J by 0 bases, with 9 bases between. Germline loops: CDR1 MDHEN, CDR2 SYDVKM. The CDR3 length is 15 residues. The CDR3: CASSFGDYSNQPQHS. CDR3 sequence (DNA): TGTGCCAGCAGTTTTGGGGATTATAGCAATCAGCCCCAGCATTCT.

This clonotype is deemed large. J is TRBJ2-6 and V is TRBV5-1; TRBD1 matches 9 bases. CDR3 size: 17 residues. The junction had 6 bases not matched to a gene; V was cut back by 5 bases and J by 0 bases. Germline V gene data show CDR1 as SGHRS and CDR2 as YFSETQ. The CDR3 DNA sequence: TGCGCCAGCAGACAGGGGGCGTCTGTCTCTGGGGCCAACGTCCTGACTTTC. This sequence encodes CASRQGASVSGANVLTF.